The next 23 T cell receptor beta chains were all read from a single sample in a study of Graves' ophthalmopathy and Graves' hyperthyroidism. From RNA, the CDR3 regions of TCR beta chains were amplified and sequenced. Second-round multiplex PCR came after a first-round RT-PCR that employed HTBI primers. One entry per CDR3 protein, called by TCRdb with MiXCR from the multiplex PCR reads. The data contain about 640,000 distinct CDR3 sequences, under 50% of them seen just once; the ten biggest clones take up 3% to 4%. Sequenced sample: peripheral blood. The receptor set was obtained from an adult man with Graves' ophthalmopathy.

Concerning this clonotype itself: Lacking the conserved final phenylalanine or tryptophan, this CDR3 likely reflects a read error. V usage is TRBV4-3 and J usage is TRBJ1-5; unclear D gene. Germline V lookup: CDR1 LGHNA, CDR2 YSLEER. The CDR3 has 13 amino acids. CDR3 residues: CASIQDGTDPQHI. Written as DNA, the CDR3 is TGCGCCAGCATCCAAGATGGTACAGACCCCCAGCATATT.

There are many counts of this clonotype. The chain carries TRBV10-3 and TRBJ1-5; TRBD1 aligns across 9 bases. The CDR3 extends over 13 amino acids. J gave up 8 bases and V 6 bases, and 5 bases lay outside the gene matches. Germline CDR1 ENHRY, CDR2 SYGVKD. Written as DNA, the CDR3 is TGTGCCATCAGCCGACAGGGGGACGAGCCCCAGCATTTT. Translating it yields CAISRQGDEPQHF.

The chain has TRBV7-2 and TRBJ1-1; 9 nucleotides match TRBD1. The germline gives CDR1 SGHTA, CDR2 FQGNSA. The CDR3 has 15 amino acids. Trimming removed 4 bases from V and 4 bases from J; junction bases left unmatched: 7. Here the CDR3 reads CASSSPGQGTTEAFF. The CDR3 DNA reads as TGTGCCAGCAGCTCCCCGGGACAGGGAACCACTGAAGCTTTCTTT.

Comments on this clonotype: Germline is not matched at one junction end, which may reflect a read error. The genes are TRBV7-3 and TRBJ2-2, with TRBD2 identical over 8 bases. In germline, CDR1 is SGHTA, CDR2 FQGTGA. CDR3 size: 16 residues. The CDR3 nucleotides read TGTGCCAGCAGCCCGGGGGGGCAGGATTACACCGGGGGGCTGTTTTTT. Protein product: CASSPGGQDYTGGLFF. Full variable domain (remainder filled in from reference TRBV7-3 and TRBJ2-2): GAGVSQTPSNKVTEKGKYVELRCDPISGHTALYWYRQSLGQGPEFLIYFQGTGAADDSGLPNDRFFAVRPEGSVSTLKIQRTERGDSAVYLCASSPGGQDYTGGLFFGEGSRLTVL.

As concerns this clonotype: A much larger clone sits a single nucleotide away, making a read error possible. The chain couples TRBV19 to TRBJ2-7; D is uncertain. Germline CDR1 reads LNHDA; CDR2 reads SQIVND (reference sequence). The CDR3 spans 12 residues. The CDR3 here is CASSMGNYVQYF. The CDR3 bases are TGTGCCAGTAGTATGGGTAACTACGTGCAGTACTTC. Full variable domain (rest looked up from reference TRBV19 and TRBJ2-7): DGGITQSPKYLFRKEGQNVTLSCEQNLNHDAMYWYRQDPGQGLRLIYYSQIVNDFQKGDIAEGYSVSREKKESFPLTVTSAQKNPTAFYLCASSMGNYVQYFGPGTRLTVT.

CDR3 protein: CASSLATGTGIYEQYF. The CDR3, as DNA: TGCGCCAGCAGCTTGGCCACCGGGACAGGGATCTACGAGCAGTACTTC. The J gene is TRBJ2-7, the V gene TRBV5-1; 9 bases map to TRBD1. Germline V CDR1 and CDR2: SGHRS, YFSETQ. With 0 bases clipped from V and 3 bases from J, the junction kept 7 bases outside the gene matches. The CDR3 spans 16 residues.

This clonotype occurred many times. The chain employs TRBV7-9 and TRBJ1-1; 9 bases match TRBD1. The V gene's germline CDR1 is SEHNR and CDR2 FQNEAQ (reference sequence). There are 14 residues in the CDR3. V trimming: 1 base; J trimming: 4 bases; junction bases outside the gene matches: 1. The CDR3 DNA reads TGTGCCAGCAGCTTAGAGACAGGGGGCACTGAAGCTTTCTTT. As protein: CASSLETGGTEAFF. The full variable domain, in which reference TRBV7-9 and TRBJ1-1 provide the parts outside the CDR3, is DTGVSQNPRHKITKRGQNVTFRCDPISEHNRLYWYRQTLGQGPEFLTYFQNEAQLEKSRLLSDRFSAERPKGSFSTLEIQRTEQGDSAMYLCASSLETGGTEAFFGQGTRLTVV.

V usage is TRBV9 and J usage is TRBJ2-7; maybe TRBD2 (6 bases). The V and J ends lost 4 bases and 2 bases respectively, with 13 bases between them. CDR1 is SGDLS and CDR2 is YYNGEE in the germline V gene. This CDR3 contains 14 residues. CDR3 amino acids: CASSHGGEAYEQYF. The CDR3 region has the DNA TGTGCCAGCAGCCATGGCGGGGAGGCCTACGAGCAGTACTTC.

The chain's CDR3 is CSVVPGAGKDTEAFF. The CDR3 DNA reads as TGCAGCGTTGTGCCAGGGGCAGGGAAGGACACTGAAGCTTTCTTT. This chain uses TRBV29-1 with TRBJ1-1, with D perhaps TRBD1 (6 bases). V lost 4 bases and J 3 bases, leaving 18 bases between the germline ends. This CDR3 is built from 15 residues. The germline V gene has CDR1 SQVTM and CDR2 ANQGSEA. Filled out from reference TRBV29-1 and TRBJ1-1, the complete variable domain reads SAVISQKPSRDICQRGTSLTIQCQVDSQVTMMFWYRQQPGQSLTLIATANQGSEATYESGFVIDKFPISRPNLTFSTLTVSNMSPEDSSIYLCSVVPGAGKDTEAFFGQGTRLTVV.

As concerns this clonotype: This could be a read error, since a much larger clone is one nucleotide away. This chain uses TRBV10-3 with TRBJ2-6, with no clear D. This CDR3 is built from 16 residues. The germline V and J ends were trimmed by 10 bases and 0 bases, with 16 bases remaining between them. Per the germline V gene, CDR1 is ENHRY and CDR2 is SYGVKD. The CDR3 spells CASGRTDPSGANVLTF. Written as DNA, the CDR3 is TGTGCCAGCGGTCGGACGGACCCCTCTGGGGCCAACGTCCTGACTTTC.

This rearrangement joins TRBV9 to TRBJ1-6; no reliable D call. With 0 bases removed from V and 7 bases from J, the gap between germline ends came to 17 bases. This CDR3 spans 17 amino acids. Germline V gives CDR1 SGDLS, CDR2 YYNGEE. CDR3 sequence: CASSVGDVGSGNSPLHF. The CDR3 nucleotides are TGTGCCAGCAGCGTAGGTGATGTGGGAAGTGGAAATTCACCCCTCCACTTT. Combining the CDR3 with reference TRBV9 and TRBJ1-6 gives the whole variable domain DSGVTQTPKHLITATGQRVTLRCSPRSGDLSVYWYQQSLDQGLQFLIQYYNGEERAKGNILERFSAQQFPDLHSELNLSSLELGDSALYFCASSVGDVGSGNSPLHFGNGTRLTVT.

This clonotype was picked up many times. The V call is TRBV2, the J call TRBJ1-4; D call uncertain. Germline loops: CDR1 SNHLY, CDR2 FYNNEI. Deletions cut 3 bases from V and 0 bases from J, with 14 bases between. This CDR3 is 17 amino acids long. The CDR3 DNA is TGTGCCAGCAGTGATCCGGGGTCCGTCGCAACTAATGAAAAACTGTTTTTT. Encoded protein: CASSDPGSVATNEKLFF.

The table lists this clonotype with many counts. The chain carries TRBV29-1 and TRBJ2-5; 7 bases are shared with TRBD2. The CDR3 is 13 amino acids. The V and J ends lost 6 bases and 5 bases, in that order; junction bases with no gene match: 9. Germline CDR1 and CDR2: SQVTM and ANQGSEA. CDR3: CSVGGGLGETQYF. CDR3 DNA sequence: TGCAGCGTGGGGGGAGGGTTAGGGGAGACCCAGTACTTC.

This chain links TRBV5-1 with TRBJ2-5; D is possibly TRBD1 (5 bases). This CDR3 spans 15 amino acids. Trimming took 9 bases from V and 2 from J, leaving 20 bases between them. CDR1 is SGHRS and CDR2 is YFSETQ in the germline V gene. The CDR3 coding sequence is TGCGCCATCACTGGGCCGTGGACACAGCAAGAGACCCAGTACTTC. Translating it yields CAITGPWTQQETQYF.

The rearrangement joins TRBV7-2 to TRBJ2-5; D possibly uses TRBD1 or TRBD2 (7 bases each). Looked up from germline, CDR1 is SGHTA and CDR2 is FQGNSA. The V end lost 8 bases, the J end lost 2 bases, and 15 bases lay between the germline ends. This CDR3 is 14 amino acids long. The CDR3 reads CASGRGGDQETQYF. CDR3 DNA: TGTGCCAGCGGCAGGGGGGGCGATCAAGAGACCCAGTACTTC.

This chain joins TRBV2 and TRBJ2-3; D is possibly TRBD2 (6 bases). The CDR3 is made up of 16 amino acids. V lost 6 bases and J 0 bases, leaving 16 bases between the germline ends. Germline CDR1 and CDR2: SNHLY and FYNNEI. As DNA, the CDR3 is TGTGCCAGCAGCGATCGTGGGGGGTTTAGCACAGATACGCAGTATTTT. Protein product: CASSDRGGFSTDTQYF.

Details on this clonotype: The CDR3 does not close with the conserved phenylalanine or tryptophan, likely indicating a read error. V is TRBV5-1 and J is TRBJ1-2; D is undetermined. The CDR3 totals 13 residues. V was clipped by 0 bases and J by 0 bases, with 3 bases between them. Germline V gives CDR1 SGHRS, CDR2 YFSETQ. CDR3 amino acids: CASSLGTNYGYTL. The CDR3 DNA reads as TGCGCCAGCAGCTTGGGCACTAACTATGGCTACACCCTC.

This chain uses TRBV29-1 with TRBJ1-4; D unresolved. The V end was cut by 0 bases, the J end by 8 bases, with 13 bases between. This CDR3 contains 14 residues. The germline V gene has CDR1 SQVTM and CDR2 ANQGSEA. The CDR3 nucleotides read TGCAGCGTTGAAGACGCAGGAGCCAAGGAAAAACTGTTTTTT. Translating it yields CSVEDAGAKEKLFF.

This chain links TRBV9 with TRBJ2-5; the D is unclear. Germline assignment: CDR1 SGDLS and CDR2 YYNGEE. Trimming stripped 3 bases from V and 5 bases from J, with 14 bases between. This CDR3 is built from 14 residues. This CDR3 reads CASSGAQVGETQYF. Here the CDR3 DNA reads TGTGCCAGCAGCGGGGCTCAGGTCGGGGAGACCCAGTACTTC.

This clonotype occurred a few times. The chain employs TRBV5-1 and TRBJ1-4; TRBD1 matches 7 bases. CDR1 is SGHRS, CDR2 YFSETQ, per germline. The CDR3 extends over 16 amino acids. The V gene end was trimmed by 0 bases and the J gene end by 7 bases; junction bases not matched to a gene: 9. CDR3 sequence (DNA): TGCGCCAGCAGCTTGGGCAACAGGGGCGTTAGTGAAAAACTGTTTTTT. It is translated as CASSLGNRGVSEKLFF.

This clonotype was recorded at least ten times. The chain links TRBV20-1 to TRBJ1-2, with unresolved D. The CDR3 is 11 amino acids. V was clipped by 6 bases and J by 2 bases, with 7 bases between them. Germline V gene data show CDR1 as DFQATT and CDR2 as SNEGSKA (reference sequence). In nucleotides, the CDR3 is TGCAGTGCCGCGACAAACTATGGCTACACCTTC. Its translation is CSAATNYGYTF.

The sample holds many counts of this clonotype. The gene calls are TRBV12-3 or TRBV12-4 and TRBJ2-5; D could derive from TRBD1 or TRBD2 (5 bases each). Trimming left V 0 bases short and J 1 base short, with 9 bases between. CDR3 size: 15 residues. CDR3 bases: TGTGCCAGCAGTTTAGCTGCAGGGACCCAAGAGACCCAGTACTTC. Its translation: CASSLAAGTQETQYF.

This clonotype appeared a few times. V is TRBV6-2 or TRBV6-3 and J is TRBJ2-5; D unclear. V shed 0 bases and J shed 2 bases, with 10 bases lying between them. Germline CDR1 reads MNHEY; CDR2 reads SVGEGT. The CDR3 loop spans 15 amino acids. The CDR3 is CASSYSEHRQETQYF. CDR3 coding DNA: TGTGCCAGCAGTTACTCGGAACATAGACAAGAGACCCAGTACTTC.